This T cell receptor beta chain stems from a study of blood T cell repertoires in COVID-19. The wider study: Acute and convalescent COVID-19 specimens originated in the United States, Italy and Spain.

Method: immunoSEQ multiplex PCR; TCRdb's copy keeps in-frame clones and lacks some. In the table there are roughly 85,000 clones, roughly 88% of which are singletons. V lost 3 bases to trimming and J lost 0 bases, with 14 bases between them. The CDR3 has 16 amino acids. Germline V gives CDR1 LNHDA, CDR2 SQIVND (reference sequence). The sequence was collected from a man aged 50 to 59 with active or convalescent COVID-19. Sequences were obtained from peripheral blood. The gene calls are TRBV19 and TRBJ2-5; perhaps TRBD1 as D (5 bases). The chain's CDR3 is CASSIGLSRDQETQYF. The CDR3 DNA sequence: TGTGCCAGTAGTATTGGTCTCTCCAGGGACCAAGAGACCCAGTACTTC.